A selection of T cell receptor beta chains follows, all from one sample in a study of blood T cell repertoires in COVID-19. Measured with immunoSEQ multiplex PCR; TCRdb has only the in-frame clones, and not every one. The data contain more than 85,000 clones, nearly 80% of them singletons. The sequencing sample was made of peripheral blood. These receptors were collected from an elderly woman with active or convalescent COVID-19. Both conserved end residues are part of each CDR3. A D gene is named only where the DNA matches it firmly. For some rows the clone size is stated as once, few or many, or as a class when expanded; others skip it.

J,V,size,D,DNA,CDR3
TRBJ2-7,TRBV5-6,NA,TRBD2,TGTGCCAGCAGCTTGAGCGGGAGACCCGGGTTAGAGCAGTACTTC,CASSLSGRPGLEQYF
TRBJ2-7,TRBV5-1,few,TRBD2,TGCGCCAGCAGCTGGACTAGCGGGAGGGGGCCCTACGAGCAGTACTTC,CASSWTSGRGPYEQYF
TRBJ1-6,TRBV7-9,NA,TRBD1,TGTGCCAGCAGCTTAGGACAGGGGCCCTGGGAGTCACCCCTCCACTTT,CASSLGQGPWESPLHF
TRBJ2-3,TRBV29-1,NA,TRBD2,TGCAGCGTTGGGTTAGCGGGAGGGCCGACAGATACGCAGTATTTT,CSVGLAGGPTDTQYF
TRBJ2-1,TRBV11-2,NA,NA,TGTGCCAGCAGCTCCCTAGGGGTGCGAATGGCGGTCTTC,CASSSLGVRMAVF
TRBJ2-1,TRBV7-3,NA,TRBD2,TGTGCCAGCAGCTTAAACGTCGGGAGGCGGAATGAGCAGTTCTTC,CASSLNVGRRNEQFF
TRBJ2-1,TRBV7-3,NA,TRBD2,TGTGCCAGCAGGGCCCTGGGACTAGAACACAATGAGCAGTTCTTC,CASRALGLEHNEQFF
TRBJ2-7,TRBV10-1,NA,NA,TGCGCCAGCAGTGTACAGGATTTCTCCGAGCAGTACTTC,CASSVQDFSEQYF
TRBJ2-7,TRBV15,NA,TRBD1,TGTGCCACCAGCAGAGTAGACAGGGGCGAGCAGTACTTC,CATSRVDRGEQYF
TRBJ1-2,TRBV7-9,NA,TRBD1,TGTGCCAGCAGCCGAAGGGACAGGGGGGAGAGTGGCTACACCTTC,CASSRRDRGESGYTF